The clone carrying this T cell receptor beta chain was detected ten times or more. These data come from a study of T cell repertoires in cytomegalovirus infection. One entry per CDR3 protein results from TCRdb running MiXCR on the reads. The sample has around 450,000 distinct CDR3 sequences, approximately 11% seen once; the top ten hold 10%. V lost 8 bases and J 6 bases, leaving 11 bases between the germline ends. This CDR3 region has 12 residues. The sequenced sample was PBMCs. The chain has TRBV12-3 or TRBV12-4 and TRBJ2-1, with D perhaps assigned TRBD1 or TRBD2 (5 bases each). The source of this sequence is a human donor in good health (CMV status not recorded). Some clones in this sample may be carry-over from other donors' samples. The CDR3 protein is CASQGASNEQFF. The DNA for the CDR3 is TGTGCCAGCCAGGGAGCGTCCAATGAGCAGTTCTTC.